One T cell receptor (beta chain) is described in this entry. Looked up from germline, CDR1 is SGHAT and CDR2 is FQNNGV. The ends were cut back, 1 base at V and 6 bases at J, with 15 bases in the middle. This CDR3 has 15 residues. Individual cDNA molecules (in the library) carried attached unique molecular identifiers. MiXCR, run by TCRdb on the RACE reads, gives a single entry per CDR3 protein. The sample has around 80,000 distinct CDR3 sequences, 6.6% seen once; the top ten hold 1.3%. The data belong to a study of human T cells and chemical hapten exposure. Sample time point: patch test 2, 6 weeks after DPC sensitization. Treatment defined: therapeutic diphenylcyclopropenone sensitization with weekly scalp DPC.

The receptor comes from a woman aged 30 to 39 with alopecia areata. Some clones in this sample may be carry-over from other donors' samples. The source material was whole blood, sampled in connection with sensitization to the hapten diphenylcyclopropenone (DPC). V gene TRBV11-2 combines with J gene TRBJ1-2, with D maybe TRBD1 (6 bases). This CDR3 is CASSLVGRGRNGYTF. CDR3 DNA: TGTGCCAGCAGCTTAGTTGGGAGGGGGAGGAATGGCTACACCTTC.